Here is one T cell receptor (beta chain) with its context. Its target is unknown. The germline CDR1 and CDR2 sequences are MNHEY and SMNVEV (reference sequence). The length of the CDR3 is 16 residues. The trim removed 2 bases at V and 2 bases at J, leaving 5 bases unmatched. The sample belongs to a study of T cells in localized non-small cell lung cancer. Points from the study as a whole: Adjacent lung exhibited a median of 57 among the 100 most abundant tumor clones. Uninvolved adjacent lung had higher T cell clonality than tumor and all other tissues. The study linked higher blood T cell density to longer overall survival.

Measured with immunoSEQ multiplex PCR; TCRdb has only the in-frame clones, and not every one. The sample yields 75,000 to 80,000 clones, 80% seen once. This chain uses TRBV27 with TRBJ2-7, with 11 bases matching TRBD1. Sequencing was performed on peripheral blood, taken before any cancer treatment. This clonotype was obtained from a female donor over 55 with stage I lung adenocarcinoma. This CDR3 is CASSLAGTGGTYEQYF. The CDR3 nucleotides read TGTGCCAGCAGTTTAGCCGGGACAGGGGGGACCTACGAGCAGTACTTC.